This T cell receptor beta chain was profiled in a study of T cell changes during pregnancy in multiple sclerosis. Germline-derived CDR1 and CDR2 are MDHEN and SYDVKM. This CDR3 has 15 residues. V lost 3 bases and J lost 2, with 11 bases in between. This clone was seen more than once but under ten times. Other nucleotide sequences in the sample specify the same CDR3. Some clones are missing from TCRdb's copy, which holds only in-frame ones; the method was immunoSEQ multiplex PCR. The table lists 30,000 to 40,000 clones, less than 95% of them singletons, with approximately 0.49% in the top ten. The rearrangement links TRBV28 to TRBJ1-5; a possible D gene is TRBD1 (6 bases). This clonotype was obtained from a female donor in good health, enrolled as a control in a pregnancy study. The sample was CD4+ T cells from peripheral blood mononuclear cells, taken in the first trimester of pregnancy. As DNA, the CDR3 is TGTGCCAGCAGTTTTCCCAGGGGAGGCAATCAGCCCCAGCATTTT. It specifies CASSFPRGGNQPQHF.